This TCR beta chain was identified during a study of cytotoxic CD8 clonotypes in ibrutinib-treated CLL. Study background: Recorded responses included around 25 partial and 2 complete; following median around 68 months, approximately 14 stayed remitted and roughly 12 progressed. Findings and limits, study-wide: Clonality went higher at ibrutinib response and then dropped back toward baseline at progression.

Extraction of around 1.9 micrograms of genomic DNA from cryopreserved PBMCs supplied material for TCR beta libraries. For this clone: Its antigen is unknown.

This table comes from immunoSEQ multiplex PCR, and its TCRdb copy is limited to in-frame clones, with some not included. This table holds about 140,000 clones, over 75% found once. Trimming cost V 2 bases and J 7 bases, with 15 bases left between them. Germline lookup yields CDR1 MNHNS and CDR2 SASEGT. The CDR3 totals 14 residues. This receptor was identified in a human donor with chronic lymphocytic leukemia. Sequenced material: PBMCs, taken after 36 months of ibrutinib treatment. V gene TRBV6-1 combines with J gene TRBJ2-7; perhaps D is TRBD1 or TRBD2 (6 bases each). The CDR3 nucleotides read TGTGCCAGCAGTGAAAGGTCAGGGGAGGAAGAGCAGTACTTC. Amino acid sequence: CASSERSGEEEQYF.